This T cell receptor (beta chain) appears in the sequencing data of a study of T cell repertoires in cytomegalovirus infection. Study information: Use of recently identified HLA-C-restricted and well-studied HLA-B-restricted CMV epitopes was part of the study. Matching HLA type, along with CMV infection, was indicated by public TCR beta signatures.

TCRdb independently ran MiXCR on the reads; one entry per CDR3 protein. In the table there are 700,000 to 850,000 distinct CDR3 sequences, 32% of which are singletons. The CDR3 has 15 amino acids. Germline V gives CDR1 LGHNA, CDR2 YNFKEQ. V was shortened by 2 bases and J by 1 base, with 9 bases between the two germline ends. General observations from the study: People with CMV and the relevant HLA were identified by cumulative public TCR beta family frequency. Dominating the ex vivo response were TCR beta clonotypes that were CMV-specific and HLA-C-restricted.

This clonotype turned up a few times. Its antigen is undetermined. The genes are TRBV4-2 and TRBJ1-5, with a tentative D call TRBD1 (6 bases). The sequencing here drew on cultured CD8+ T cells from PBMCs, taken from culture after CMV antigen stimulation. This TCR was sampled from a human donor in good health (CMV status not recorded). Some clones in this sample may be carry-over from other donors' samples. This CDR3 is CASSQSTGSNQPQHF. The CDR3 nucleotides read TGTGCCAGCAGCCAATCCACAGGGAGCAATCAGCCCCAGCATTTT.